One sample yielded the 10 T cell receptor beta chains listed below, sequenced in a study of cytotoxic CD8 clonotypes in ibrutinib-treated CLL. TCRdb's table, derived via immunoSEQ multiplex PCR, lists solely in-frame clones and lacks some. The sample consists of fewer than 200,000 clones, about 84% of them appearing once. The sample in question was PBMCs, obtained after 24 months of ibrutinib treatment. The source of these receptors is a human donor with chronic lymphocytic leukemia.

The V call is TRBV6-1, the J call TRBJ2-5; TRBD2 is a possible D gene (5 bases). V was shortened by 6 bases and J by 5 bases, with 16 bases between the two germline ends. The germline V gene encodes CDR1 MNHNS and CDR2 SASEGT. CDR3 length equals 14 residues. The CDR3 bases are TGTGCCAGCAGAACTAGGGCCCCGGGGGAGACCCAGTACTTC. Its protein product is CASRTRAPGETQYF.

This chain uses TRBV5-1 with TRBJ1-5; no definite D call. Per the germline V gene, CDR1 is SGHRS and CDR2 is YFSETQ. V gave up 0 bases and J gave up 0 bases, with 7 bases separating them. The length of the CDR3 is 15 residues. The CDR3 region is CASSLEPNSNQPQHF. CDR3 in DNA: TGCGCCAGCAGCTTGGAACCGAATAGCAATCAGCCCCAGCATTTT.

The V gene is TRBV15, the J gene TRBJ1-3; 7 bases match TRBD1. The CDR3 sequence is 16 residues long. The germline V gene encodes CDR1 LNHNV and CDR2 YYDKDF (reference sequence). J gave up 1 base and V 3 bases, and 6 bases lay outside the gene matches. CDR3 amino acids: CATSRTHRGSGNTIYF. As DNA, the CDR3 is TGTGCCACCAGCAGGACTCACAGGGGATCTGGAAACACCATATATTTT.

J is TRBJ2-1 and V is TRBV12-5; TRBD2 matches at 8 bases. V lost 3 bases to trimming and J lost 15 bases; unmatched junction nucleotides: 10. Looked up from germline, CDR1 is LGHNT and CDR2 is FRNRAP. The CDR3 length is 13 residues. The CDR3 nucleotides are TGTGCTAGTGGTTTAGACGGGGGGGCCAGCCGGTTCTTC. Translating it yields CASGLDGGASRFF.

Worth noting for this clone: Other DNA sequences within the sample encode an identical CDR3. The chain recombines TRBV19 with TRBJ2-2; the D gene could be TRBD1 or TRBD2 (5 bases each). The V and J ends lost 8 bases and 1 base respectively, with 11 bases between them. Germline CDR1 and CDR2: LNHDA and SQIVND (reference sequence). This CDR3 has 14 residues. The CDR3 bases are TGTGCCAGTCGGGGCGCGGGGAACACCGGGGAGCTGTTTTTT. Translation gives CASRGAGNTGELFF.

CDR3 sequence (DNA): TGCAGCGTTGTACAGGGGGCGTCGGAAAAACTGTTTTTT. Its translation: CSVVQGASEKLFF. V usage is TRBV29-1 and J usage is TRBJ1-4; 9 bases align to TRBD1. CDR1 and CDR2 from the germline V gene are SQVTM and ANQGSEA. V dropped 4 bases and J dropped 8; count of bases not matched to a gene: 5. This CDR3 has 13 amino acids.

The rearrangement links TRBV6-6 to TRBJ2-5; D is uncertain. This CDR3 spans 14 amino acids. Trimming stripped 0 bases from V and 2 bases from J, with 7 bases between. Germline V gene sequence: CDR1 MNHNY, CDR2 SVGAGI (reference sequence). The CDR3 nucleotides are TGTGCCAGCAGTTACTCGATGTCTCAAGAGACCCAGTACTTC. The encoded protein is CASSYSMSQETQYF.

This CDR3 is CASSIDSYGYTF. CDR3 nucleotides: TGTGCCAGTAGTATAGACAGCTATGGCTACACCTTC. This chain connects TRBV19 to TRBJ1-2; no clear D gene. The CDR3 is 12 amino acids. Germline-derived CDR1 and CDR2 are LNHDA and SQIVND (reference sequence). V was shortened by 0 bases and J by 4 bases, with 3 bases between the two germline ends.

The chain has TRBV5-1 and TRBJ2-7; 7 nucleotides line up with TRBD2. Germline V gives CDR1 SGHRS, CDR2 YFSETQ. With V trimmed by 1 base and J by 5 bases, 3 bases remained unmatched. The CDR3 contains 13 residues. The CDR3 here is CASSLWGGDEQYF. Here the CDR3 DNA reads TGCGCCAGCAGCTTGTGGGGGGGAGACGAGCAGTACTTC. Supplemented by reference TRBV5-1 and TRBJ2-7, the full variable domain reads KAGVTQTPRYLIKTRGQQVTLSCSPISGHRSVSWYQQTPGQGLQFLFEYFSETQRNKGNFPGRFSGRQFSNSRSEMNVSTLELGDSALYLCASSLWGGDEQYFGPGTRLTVT.

The chain combines TRBV29-1 with TRBJ1-1; no clear D gene. Looked up from germline, CDR1 is SQVTM and CDR2 is ANQGSEA. The CDR3 spans 11 residues. V gave up 7 bases and J gave up 1 base, with 7 bases separating them. CDR3 residues: CSASQNTEAFF. In DNA form, the CDR3 reads TGCAGCGCATCGCAGAACACTGAAGCTTTCTTT.